Listed here are 14 T cell receptor beta chains from one sample, sequenced in a study of T-cell memory formation after mild COVID-19. TCRdb re-called the 5' RACE reads with MiXCR, one entry per CDR3 protein. The sample shows some 160,000 distinct CDR3 sequences, 25% to 40% of them seen only once. What was sequenced was PBMCs or a T cell subset sorted from them (not recorded which). The source of these receptors is an adult woman who had mild COVID-19 (a few samples of this study predate the infection). Cell type and time point are not known.

This chain joins TRBV4-2 and TRBJ2-1; tentative D call: TRBD1 (6 bases). V lost 4 bases to trimming and J lost 4 bases, with 8 bases between them. The CDR3 spans 13 residues. Germline CDR1 is LGHNA and CDR2 is YNFKEQ. The CDR3 region is CASSRGTYNEQFF. CDR3 coding DNA: TGTGCCAGCAGCCGTGGGACATACAATGAGCAGTTCTTC.

This rearrangement joins TRBV18 to TRBJ2-7; perhaps D is TRBD1 or TRBD2 (6 bases each). From germline, CDR1 is KGHSH and CDR2 LQKENI. Trimming pared 2 bases from V and 7 bases from J, leaving 18 bases between. This CDR3 has 15 residues. The CDR3 DNA is TGTGCCAGCTCACCAAGCCGGGGAGAGGGGGGAGAGCAGTACTTC. The encoded protein is CASSPSRGEGGEQYF.

The V call is TRBV5-5, the J call TRBJ2-3, with unresolved D. Germline V lookup: CDR1 SGHKS, CDR2 YYEKEE (reference sequence). The CDR3 runs 15 residues. Deletions cut 4 bases from V and 6 bases from J, with 18 bases between. The CDR3 here is CASSLWTTPADTQYF. CDR3 coding DNA: TGTGCCAGCAGCCTATGGACCACCCCCGCGGATACGCAGTATTTT.

This clonotype was seen more than once but under ten times. The gene calls are TRBV12-3 or TRBV12-4 and TRBJ1-1; tentatively, D is TRBD1 (6 bases). This CDR3 has 14 residues. V shed 5 bases and J shed 5 bases, with 15 bases lying between them. This CDR3 reads CASSLRGTSTEAFF. CDR3 DNA: TGTGCCAGCAGTCTAAGGGGGACCTCAACTGAAGCTTTCTTT.

Only a few counts were recorded for this clonotype. The rearrangement joins TRBV7-9 to TRBJ2-5; 7 bases agree with TRBD1. Unmatched junction bases numbered 10, after V lost 2 bases and J lost 1 base. CDR3 length: 17 residues. Germline V lookup: CDR1 SEHNR, CDR2 FQNEAQ (reference sequence). CDR3 sequence (DNA): TGTGCCAGCAGCTTACTACCGGGACAGACTACCCAAGAGACCCAGTACTTC. It is translated as CASSLLPGQTTQETQYF.

This clonotype was observed a single time. Germline and junction disagree at one end, which may indicate a read error. V and J are TRBV6-2 or TRBV6-3 and TRBJ2-7; tentatively, D is TRBD2 (6 bases). The germline CDR1 and CDR2 sequences are MNHEY and SVGEGT. CDR3 length: 14 residues. In DNA, the CDR3 is TGTTCCAGCAGTTACTTCGGGAGCTCCTACGAGCAGTACTTC. Its protein is CSSSYFGSSYEQYF.

This clonotype has just a few counts. The chain recombines TRBV9 with TRBJ2-5, with 11 bases lining up with TRBD2. Germline CDR1 reads SGDLS; CDR2 reads YYNGEE. This CDR3 is 16 amino acids long. V dropped 1 base and J dropped 2; count of bases not matched to a gene: 4. The CDR3 protein is CASSVLSGGVQETQYF. As DNA, the CDR3 is TGTGCCAGCAGCGTACTTAGCGGGGGGGTGCAAGAGACCCAGTACTTC.

In this sample, this clonotype turned up a few times. CDR3 coding DNA: TGTGCCATCAGGCGGGGGGCGAACACTGAAGCTTTCTTT. Translated: CAIRRGANTEAFF. The rearrangement links TRBV10-3 to TRBJ1-1, with D possibly matching TRBD1 (6 bases). Deletions cut 6 bases from V and 1 base from J, with 9 bases between. Germline loops: CDR1 ENHRY, CDR2 SYGVKD. The CDR3 is 13 residues long.

DNA for the CDR3: TGTGCCTGGAATCCTGACAGGCGCAGCACAGATACGCAGTATTTT. This sequence encodes CAWNPDRRSTDTQYF. The chain recombines TRBV30 with TRBJ2-3, with a weak D call TRBD1 (6 bases). V lost 4 bases to trimming and J lost 0 bases, with 14 bases between them. Germline V lookup: CDR1 GTSNPN, CDR2 SVGIG (reference sequence). The CDR3 runs to 15 residues.

V and J are TRBV11-3 and TRBJ2-1; D not resolved. The length of the CDR3 is 13 residues. Trimming took 3 bases from V and 4 from J, leaving 7 bases between them. From germline, CDR1 is SGHNT and CDR2 YENEEA. The CDR3 coding sequence is TGTGCCAGCAGCTTTAAGAGATACAATGAGCAGTTCTTC. Amino acid sequence: CASSFKRYNEQFF.

This clonotype has more than one count but fewer than ten. V gene TRBV7-9 combines with J gene TRBJ1-3; D gene unclear. Germline V lookup: CDR1 SEHNR, CDR2 FQNEAQ (reference sequence). Between the trimmed V and J ends, which lost 1 base and 8 bases, there was a span of 18 bases. This CDR3 is built from 16 residues. CDR3 amino acids: CASSLDYEFLHHTIYF. The CDR3 nucleotides read TGTGCCAGCAGCTTAGATTATGAGTTCCTTCATCACACCATATATTTT. The full variable domain, rest sourced from reference TRBV7-9 and TRBJ1-3, is DTGVSQNPRHKITKRGQNVTFRCDPISEHNRLYWYRQTLGQGPEFLTYFQNEAQLEKSRLLSDRFSAERPKGSFSTLEIQRTEQGDSAMYLCASSLDYEFLHHTIYFGEGSWLTVV.

This chain uses TRBV20-1 with TRBJ2-1, with TRBD2 matching over 8 bases. There are 14 residues in the CDR3. Germline lookup yields CDR1 DFQATT and CDR2 SNEGSKA (reference sequence). The CDR3 spells CSASGLVGIHEQFF. In nucleotides, the CDR3 is TGCAGCGCCTCGGGACTAGTAGGAATCCATGAGCAGTTCTTC.

V is TRBV7-9 and J is TRBJ1-6; weak D call: TRBD1 (5 bases). Looked up from germline, CDR1 is SEHNR and CDR2 is FQNEAQ (reference sequence). The CDR3 covers 15 residues. V lost 3 bases and J 5 bases, leaving 11 bases between the germline ends. The CDR3 here is CASSFTPGDNSPLHF. DNA of the CDR3: TGTGCCAGCAGCTTTACTCCGGGGGATAATTCACCCCTCCACTTT.

This clonotype occurred a few times. The rearrangement links TRBV20-1 to TRBJ2-7; 11 bases match TRBD2. Germline loops: CDR1 DFQATT, CDR2 SNEGSKA (reference sequence). The CDR3 extends over 15 amino acids. V lost 3 bases to trimming and J lost 3 bases; unmatched junction nucleotides: 7. The CDR3 DNA is TGCAGTGCTAGGGGGGGACTAGCGGCGTACTACGAGCAGTACTTC. Encoded protein: CSARGGLAAYYEQYF.